The 26 T cell receptor beta chains in this list originate from one sample, sequenced in a study of CD8 T cells in ankylosing spondylitis. TCRdb passed the 5' RACE reads through MiXCR, listing each CDR3 protein once. Among 350,000 to 450,000 distinct CDR3 sequences, more than 20% were seen once, and the ten largest hold 10% to 15%. The sequenced material came from blood, either unsorted or a sorted T cell fraction (not recorded which). These receptors came from a male donor with ankylosing spondylitis or in good health (not recorded which).

This rearrangement joins TRBV2 to TRBJ2-3; D may correspond to TRBD1 or TRBD2 (5 bases each). Trimming removed 1 base at V and 0 bases at J, with 11 bases between. CDR3 size: 16 residues. Germline CDR1 reads SNHLY; CDR2 reads FYNNEI. This chain's CDR3 is CASSEVSGPSTDTQYF. The CDR3 DNA reads TGTGCCAGCAGTGAAGTGTCGGGGCCGAGCACAGATACGCAGTATTTT. Based on the CDR3 plus reference TRBV2 and TRBJ2-3, the full variable domain is EPEVTQTPSHQVTQMGQEVILRCVPISNHLYFYWYRQILGQKVEFLVSFYNNEISEKSEIFDDQFSVERPDGSNFTLKIRSTKLEDSAMYFCASSEVSGPSTDTQYFGPGTRLTVL.

This clonotype was observed a handful of times. The rearrangement joins TRBV12-3 or TRBV12-4 to TRBJ2-5; the match to TRBD2 covers 13 bases. Germline trimming cut 4 bases from V and 11 bases from J; bases unmatched to any gene: 4. This CDR3 has 13 residues. CDR3 in amino acids: CASSSGLAGVQYF. The CDR3 region has the DNA TGTGCCAGCAGTTCCGGACTAGCGGGGGTTCAGTACTTC.

This clonotype turned up a few times. The V call is TRBV4-2, the J call TRBJ2-3, with D unclear. The CDR3 sequence is 16 residues long. Trimming removed 0 bases at V and 0 bases at J, with 10 bases between. CDR1 and CDR2 (germline): LGHNA, YNFKEQ. The CDR3 here is CASSQEIGDSTDTQYF. The CDR3 DNA reads as TGTGCCAGCAGCCAAGAAATTGGGGATAGCACAGATACGCAGTATTTT.

J is TRBJ2-7 and V is TRBV7-9; the D call may be TRBD1 or TRBD2 (5 bases each). The CDR3 length is 14 residues. Germline-derived CDR1 and CDR2 are SEHNR and FQNEAQ (reference sequence). V shed 4 bases and J shed 0 bases, with 10 bases lying between them. CDR3 nucleotides: TGTGCCAGCAGCTCGGGGCAGGCCTCCTACGAGCAGTACTTC. This gives the protein CASSSGQASYEQYF.

This clonotype came up a few times. The chain employs TRBV5-1 and TRBJ2-1; 9 nucleotides agree with TRBD2. The CDR3 extends over 17 amino acids. V dropped 0 bases and J dropped 4; count of bases not matched to a gene: 8. Germline assignment: CDR1 SGHRS and CDR2 YFSETQ. The CDR3 DNA follows: TGCGCCAGCAGCTTGGAATCAGCGGGGGGCCTATACAATGAGCAGTTCTTC. Translated: CASSLESAGGLYNEQFF.

This clonotype was seen a few times. The chain employs TRBV5-1 and TRBJ2-5; D uncertain. Germline V gives CDR1 SGHRS, CDR2 YFSETQ. Trimming removed 1 base from V and 5 bases from J, with 21 bases in between. The CDR3 length is 17 residues. The CDR3: CASSLSRSGLPDETQYF. The CDR3 DNA reads TGCGCCAGCAGCTTGTCTAGATCGGGCCTTCCGGATGAGACCCAGTACTTC.

This clonotype was seen more than once but under ten times. The J gene is TRBJ2-7, the V gene TRBV7-8; D possibly corresponds to TRBD2 (5 bases). V lost 5 bases and J 0 bases, leaving 14 bases between the germline ends. The CDR3 totals 15 residues. From germline, CDR1 is SGHVS and CDR2 FQNEAQ. The DNA for the CDR3 is TGTGCCAGCAGCCACCTTCGGGGAAGCTCCTACGAGCAGTACTTC. Protein: CASSHLRGSSYEQYF.

This chain links TRBV5-1 with TRBJ1-6; D call uncertain. The V and J ends lost 4 bases and 8 bases respectively, with 19 bases between them. Germline CDR1 and CDR2: SGHRS and YFSETQ. The CDR3 is 16 amino acids. The CDR3 loop is CASSPWISNADSPLHF. CDR3 bases: TGCGCCAGCAGCCCTTGGATCTCCAACGCCGATTCACCCCTCCACTTT.

The V gene is TRBV7-2, the J gene TRBJ2-7; maybe TRBD1 (6 bases). Trimming removed 5 bases at V and 2 bases at J, with 16 bases between. Germline V gives CDR1 SGHTA, CDR2 FQGNSA. The CDR3 totals 15 residues. The CDR3 is CASSVEGDGAYEQYF. The CDR3 DNA reads TGTGCCAGCAGCGTAGAGGGGGACGGGGCCTACGAGCAGTACTTC.

The V gene is TRBV12-3 or TRBV12-4, the J gene TRBJ2-5; the D is unclear. The CDR3 length is 14 residues. Trimming took 3 bases from V and 4 from J, leaving 12 bases between them. The CDR3 is CASSFGPSGETQYF. The CDR3 region has the DNA TGTGCCAGCAGTTTTGGACCTAGTGGAGAGACCCAGTACTTC.

This sequence joins TRBV28 and TRBJ2-1, with D perhaps given as TRBD1 or TRBD2 (5 bases each). The CDR3 sequence is 14 residues long. Trimming shortened V by 7 bases and J by 0 bases, and 10 bases separated the two germline ends. CDR1 and CDR2 from the germline V gene are MDHEN and SYDVKM. DNA for the CDR3: TGTGCCAGCACGGGGCGGAGCTCCTACAATGAGCAGTTCTTC. Translating it yields CASTGRSSYNEQFF.

This clonotype was seen repeatedly, ten times or more. The chain employs TRBV12-3 or TRBV12-4 and TRBJ2-1; D is unresolved. The V end lost 2 bases, the J end lost 0 bases, and 5 bases lay between the germline ends. This CDR3 comprises 14 residues. CDR3 sequence: CASSLPGSYNEQFF. The CDR3, as DNA: TGTGCCAGCAGTTTACCTGGCTCCTACAATGAGCAGTTCTTC.

This rearrangement joins TRBV20-1 to TRBJ2-7; D may be TRBD2 (5 bases). The CDR3 contains 13 residues. With 3 bases removed from V and 4 bases from J, the gap between germline ends came to 13 bases. The V gene's germline CDR1 is DFQATT and CDR2 SNEGSKA (reference sequence). The CDR3 loop reads CSASFGGSYEQYF. The DNA for the CDR3 is TGCAGTGCTAGTTTCGGCGGGTCGTACGAGCAGTACTTC.

This clonotype was seen more than once but under ten times. V usage is TRBV12-3 or TRBV12-4 and J usage is TRBJ2-3; 7 bases agree with TRBD2. Germline trimming cut 5 bases from V and 8 bases from J; bases unmatched to any gene: 7. The CDR3 is 13 residues long. This chain's CDR3 is CASSDLASGTQYF. The CDR3 nucleotides read TGTGCCAGCAGTGATCTCGCTAGCGGTACGCAGTATTTT.

This clonotype has only a few counts. The chain carries TRBV29-1 and TRBJ2-3; D unresolved. V lost 6 bases, J lost 0 bases, and 13 bases lay in between. Germline V gives CDR1 SQVTM, CDR2 ANQGSEA. The CDR3 spans 14 residues. The DNA of the CDR3 is TGCAGCGTCTCTACCGACACTAGCACAGATACGCAGTATTTT. Its translation: CSVSTDTSTDTQYF.

V usage is TRBV10-3 and J usage is TRBJ2-3; the D gene is possibly TRBD2 (6 bases). This CDR3 is built from 15 residues. Trimming stripped 8 bases from V and 5 bases from J, with 20 bases between. CDR1 is ENHRY, CDR2 SYGVKD, per germline. The CDR3 is CAIAQPVGEEDTQYF. The DNA of the CDR3 is TGTGCCATCGCCCAACCGGTGGGGGAGGAAGATACGCAGTATTTT.

This chain joins TRBV7-3 and TRBJ2-7, with D possibly being TRBD2 (6 bases). Trimming stripped 5 bases from V and 4 bases from J, with 18 bases between. This CDR3 has 15 amino acids. Germline assignment: CDR1 SGHTA and CDR2 FQGTGA. The CDR3 DNA reads TGTGCCAGCAGCCCCGCTGGGGGGAAAGCGTACGAGCAGTACTTC. Residues: CASSPAGGKAYEQYF.

This clonotype was recorded a few times. This chain links TRBV5-1 with TRBJ2-7; tentatively, D is TRBD1 or TRBD2 (5 bases each). CDR1 and CDR2 from the germline V gene are SGHRS and YFSETQ. CDR3 length: 16 residues. The germline V and J ends were trimmed by 0 bases and 5 bases, with 18 bases remaining between them. DNA for the CDR3: TGCGCCAGCAGCTTGGCCGGGGCCGCGATGGGCGACGAGCAGTACTTC. It is translated as CASSLAGAAMGDEQYF.

The rearrangement joins TRBV12-3 or TRBV12-4 to TRBJ2-6, with TRBD1 matching 7 bases. With V trimmed by 4 bases and J by 0 bases, 15 bases remained unmatched. The CDR3 sequence is 20 residues long. The CDR3 bases are TGTGCCAGCAGTTACCCCTCCCTGGGACAGACCTTCTCTGGGGCCAACGTCCTGACTTTC. This encodes CASSYPSLGQTFSGANVLTF.

The rearrangement joins TRBV12-3 or TRBV12-4 to TRBJ2-3; D gene unclear. Trimming pared 5 bases from V and 4 bases from J, leaving 13 bases between. The CDR3 has 14 amino acids. CDR3 sequence (DNA): TGTGCCAGCAGTCCTGCGGCTATCCCAGATACGCAGTATTTT. This codes for CASSPAAIPDTQYF.

Comments on this clonotype: The junction departs from germline at one end; a sequencing error may be responsible. V usage is TRBV19 and J usage is TRBJ2-1; no clear D. Per germline, CDR1 LNHDA and CDR2 SQIVND (reference sequence). The CDR3 sequence is 9 residues long. As DNA, the CDR3 is TGTGCCAGTAGTTTGGACCGGGTCTTC. Translation: CASSLDRVF.

The chain employs TRBV7-3 and TRBJ2-1, with D perhaps TRBD2 (7 bases). Trimming removed 2 bases at V and 10 bases at J, with 15 bases between. Germline-derived CDR1 and CDR2 are SGHTA and FQGTGA. CDR3 length equals 14 residues. CDR3: CASSLGGGPREQFF. The DNA for the CDR3 is TGTGCCAGCAGCTTAGGGGGGGGGCCGCGGGAGCAGTTCTTC.

Only a few counts were recorded for this clonotype. V usage is TRBV29-1 and J usage is TRBJ2-7, with 7 nucleotides matching TRBD2. After removal of 5 bases from V and 2 bases from J, the junction contained 12 bases not matched to a gene. Germline V CDR1 and CDR2: SQVTM, ANQGSEA. The CDR3 is 15 residues long. This chain's CDR3 is CSVSRGSGATYEQYF. CDR3 coding DNA: TGCAGCGTTTCCCGGGGGAGCGGGGCAACCTACGAGCAGTACTTC.

The sample holds one count of this clonotype. The J gene is TRBJ2-3, the V gene TRBV25-1; D may be TRBD1 or TRBD2 (6 bases each). The V gene's germline CDR1 is MGHDK and CDR2 SYGVNS. The CDR3 extends over 13 amino acids. V was pared by 8 bases and J by 2 bases, with 11 bases between. The CDR3 loop is CASGGPPTDTQYF. CDR3 sequence (DNA): TGTGCCAGCGGGGGGCCACCCACAGATACGCAGTATTTT.

The table lists this clonotype with a few counts. The chain links TRBV6-5 to TRBJ2-7; D tentatively reads TRBD1 or TRBD2 (5 bases each). The germline CDR1 and CDR2 sequences are MNHEY and SVGAGI. V lost 2 bases to trimming and J lost 4 bases, with 12 bases between them. This CDR3 comprises 14 residues. Here the CDR3 reads CASSYGPWGYEQYF. CDR3 nucleotides: TGTGCCAGCAGTTACGGGCCCTGGGGGTACGAGCAGTACTTC.

This chain connects TRBV27 to TRBJ1-5, with D tentatively TRBD1 (5 bases). This CDR3 is built from 14 residues. Germline CDR1 reads MNHEY; CDR2 reads SMNVEV (reference sequence). V was cut by 3 bases and J by 4 bases, with 10 bases left in between. This chain's CDR3 is CASSFMQGNQPQHF. For the CDR3, the DNA is TGTGCCAGCAGTTTTATGCAGGGTAATCAGCCCCAGCATTTT.